The clone carrying this T cell receptor (beta chain) was recorded many times. The antigen is unknown. This CDR3 comprises 17 residues. V dropped 2 bases and J dropped 0 bases, with 16 bases sitting between them. Germline lookup yields CDR1 SGHRS and CDR2 YFSETQ. Amplified TCR beta CDR3 regions came from RNA transcripts. In the first-round RT-PCR of the TCR CDR3, the HTBI primer set was used. TCRdb re-called the multiplex PCR reads with MiXCR, one entry per CDR3 protein. The sample holds about 330,000 distinct CDR3 sequences, roughly an eighth seen once. This record belongs to a study of T cells in Graves' hyperthyroidism and ophthalmopathy. Notes on the study in general: Model-based prediction identified ophthalmopathy a median about 6 months prior to its onset.

The study included ophthalmopathy patients with Clinical Activity Score at least 3, NOSPECS grade at least 4 and duration under 3 months. Sequencing used blood. The TCR sequence derives from a woman aged 40 to 50 with Graves' ophthalmopathy. V usage is TRBV5-1 and J usage is TRBJ2-3, with D unresolved. The chain's CDR3 is CASSFGLKGSSTDTQYF. The CDR3 coding sequence is TGCGCCAGCAGCTTCGGGCTCAAAGGATCTAGCACAGATACGCAGTATTTT.